The entry that follows covers one T cell receptor beta chain sequence. Its specificity is not known. V lost 5 bases and J lost 9, with 11 bases in between. The CDR3 totals 13 residues. Per germline, CDR1 LNHNV and CDR2 YYDKDF (reference sequence). Following extraction, RNA underwent reverse transcription to cDNA, which served as the sequencing template. TCRdb's copy holds only in-frame clones and misses some; the assay was immunoSEQ multiplex PCR. The table shows 75,000 to 100,000 clones, with roughly two fifths occurring only once. The data are from a study of CD8+ T cells in alopecia areata. Study-wide points: Researchers reported that TCR sharing among patients proved less clear than in mice, possibly HLA-linked.

This chain connects TRBV15 to TRBJ2-6, with D uncertain. This receptor was taken from a human donor with alopecia areata. Sequenced input: CD4+ T cells sorted from blood. DNA of the CDR3: TGTGCCACCAGCCCCTCCAGGCTCAACGTCCTGACTTTC. Translation: CATSPSRLNVLTF.